The 24 T cell receptor beta chains reported below all come from one sample, sequenced in a study of blood T cell repertoires in COVID-19. Only in-frame clones appear in the TCRdb table, and some are missing; sequencing was by immunoSEQ multiplex PCR. The repertoire holds roughly 200,000 clones, nearly 90% seen once, with 20% to 25% in the top ten. Material for sequencing was peripheral blood. The receptor set was obtained from a man aged 55 to 69 with active or convalescent COVID-19.

The chain combines TRBV19 with TRBJ1-1, with TRBD1 matching 8 bases. Trimming cost V 7 bases and J 7 bases; bases outside gene matches: 11. Germline V gene lookup returns CDR1 LNHDA and CDR2 SQIVND (reference sequence). The CDR3 spans 14 residues. CDR3 sequence (DNA): TGTGCCAGTACCCTACAGGGGGGAGCCGATGAAGCTTTCTTT. Translation gives CASTLQGGADEAFF.

This rearrangement joins TRBV27 to TRBJ1-2; 10 bases are shared with TRBD1. Germline trimming cut 1 base from V and 6 bases from J; bases unmatched to any gene: 5. The CDR3 runs to 15 residues. The germline V gene encodes CDR1 MNHEY and CDR2 SMNVEV (reference sequence). The CDR3 here is CASSLWGQGKNGYTF. The CDR3 DNA sequence: TGTGCCAGCAGTTTATGGGGACAGGGGAAAAATGGCTACACCTTC.

V usage is TRBV18 and J usage is TRBJ1-1; unclear D gene. Germline-derived CDR1 and CDR2 are KGHSH and LQKENI. Trimming removed 3 bases from V and 3 bases from J, with 8 bases in between. This CDR3 has 13 amino acids. CDR3 sequence (DNA): TGTGCCAGCTCACCGGCCCGGGACACTGAAGCTTTCTTT. Protein: CASSPARDTEAFF.

This sequence joins TRBV7-9 and TRBJ2-7; D unclear. Trimming removed 1 base at V and 0 bases at J, with 7 bases between. The germline CDR1 and CDR2 sequences are SEHNR and FQNEAQ (reference sequence). The CDR3 contains 14 residues. The CDR3 region has the DNA TGTGCCAGCAGCTTAGGGGCAGGCTCCTACGAGCAGTACTTC. Encoded protein: CASSLGAGSYEQYF. Based on the CDR3 plus reference TRBV7-9 and TRBJ2-7, the full variable domain is DTGVSQNPRHKITKRGQNVTFRCDPISEHNRLYWYRQTLGQGPEFLTYFQNEAQLEKSRLLSDRFSAERPKGSFSTLEIQRTEQGDSAMYLCASSLGAGSYEQYFGPGTRLTVT.

This chain links TRBV6-5 with TRBJ1-5; D is perhaps TRBD1 (6 bases). This CDR3 is built from 15 residues. V shed 0 bases and J shed 5 bases, with 11 bases lying between them. Germline V gene data show CDR1 as MNHEY and CDR2 as SVGAGI. CDR3 in DNA: TGTGCCAGCAGTTACTCGAGTAACAGGGATCAGCCCCAGCATTTT. It encodes CASSYSSNRDQPQHF.

This chain connects TRBV11-2 to TRBJ2-1; 8 nucleotides align to TRBD1. Germline trimming cut 5 bases from V and 6 bases from J; bases unmatched to any gene: 6. This CDR3 is built from 14 residues. Germline values: CDR1 SGHAT, CDR2 FQNNGV. For the CDR3, the DNA is TGTGCCAGCAGCCGACAGGGGTGGGTCAATGAGCAGTTCTTC. It translates to CASSRQGWVNEQFF.

This clone was counted once. The V gene is TRBV5-1, the J gene TRBJ1-1, with D possibly matching TRBD1 (5 bases). Germline V CDR1 and CDR2: SGHRS, YFSETQ. Trimming took off 4 bases at V and 1 base at J, with 11 bases between the two ends. CDR3 length: 14 residues. The DNA for the CDR3 is TGCGCCAGCAGCATGCAGGGTGGGAACACTGAAGCTTTCTTT. The encoded protein is CASSMQGGNTEAFF.

The chain uses TRBV7-2 and TRBJ2-1, with D possibly being TRBD2 (5 bases). The CDR3 has 14 amino acids. Per germline, CDR1 SGHTA and CDR2 FQGNSA. V was trimmed by 2 bases and J by 7 bases, leaving 12 bases between them. CDR3 in DNA: TGTGCCAGCAGCTTAATACGGGGTGAGAATGAGCAGTTCTTC. Its translation is CASSLIRGENEQFF.

The chain recombines TRBV4-2 with TRBJ2-1, with 8 bases identical to TRBD2. The germline gives CDR1 LGHNA, CDR2 YNFKEQ. This CDR3 region has 17 residues. Trimming at V came to 1 base and at J to 2 bases, leaving 7 bases not matched to a gene. The CDR3 here is CASSQAGRGGAYNEQFF. DNA of the CDR3: TGTGCCAGCAGCCAAGCGGGACGGGGGGGCGCCTACAATGAGCAGTTCTTC.

The chain links TRBV5-1 to TRBJ2-2; possible D gene TRBD2, 5 bases. Trimming took off 0 bases at V and 5 bases at J, with 8 bases between the two ends. This CDR3 spans 14 amino acids. The germline CDR1 and CDR2 sequences are SGHRS and YFSETQ. CDR3 sequence reads: CASSLAGETGELFF. The CDR3 nucleotides read TGCGCCAGCAGCTTGGCCGGGGAGACCGGGGAGCTGTTTTTT.

The genes are TRBV2 and TRBJ2-7; D is ambiguous. Germline V gives CDR1 SNHLY, CDR2 FYNNEI. The CDR3 totals 11 residues. V lost 1 base to trimming and J lost 9 bases, with 7 bases between them. The CDR3 DNA reads as TGTGCCAGCAGTGAAGGGGCGTCGCAGTACTTC. This sequence encodes CASSEGASQYF.

This sequence joins TRBV6-2 or TRBV6-3 and TRBJ1-2; unclear D gene. The CDR3 has 12 residues. Trimming pared 5 bases from V and 8 bases from J, leaving 12 bases between. Germline-derived CDR1 and CDR2 are MNHEY and SVGEGT. The CDR3, as DNA: TGTGCCAGCAGTCATTCACATCGCGGCTACACCTTC. It yields the protein CASSHSHRGYTF.

The chain couples TRBV14 to TRBJ1-4; D is uncertain. The CDR3 loop spans 15 amino acids. Between the trimmed V and J ends, which lost 3 bases and 7 bases, there was a span of 15 bases. Germline V gene lookup returns CDR1 SGHDN and CDR2 FVKESK. Here the CDR3 reads CASSQLSTAVEKLFF. In nucleotides, the CDR3 is TGTGCCAGCAGCCAGTTGTCCACGGCGGTTGAAAAACTGTTTTTT.

The chain has TRBV4-1 and TRBJ2-7; 7 bases are shared with TRBD1. This CDR3 is built from 15 residues. Losses at the gene ends were 1 base for V and 2 bases for J; bases not matched to a gene: 5. CDR1 and CDR2 (germline): MGHRA, YSYEKL. This CDR3 is CASSQVPGQTYEQYF. CDR3 nucleotide sequence: TGCGCCAGCAGCCAAGTTCCGGGACAGACCTACGAGCAGTACTTC.

This chain joins TRBV2 and TRBJ1-2; D is ambiguous. The V end lost 6 bases, the J end lost 7 bases, and 12 bases lay between the germline ends. This CDR3 has 12 residues. Germline loops: CDR1 SNHLY, CDR2 FYNNEI. Here the CDR3 reads CASRTDLSGYTF. The CDR3 DNA reads as TGTGCCAGCAGGACGGACTTAAGTGGCTACACCTTC. The complete variable domain, with remaining parts taken from reference TRBV2 and TRBJ1-2, reads EPEVTQTPSHQVTQMGQEVILRCVPISNHLYFYWYRQILGQKVEFLVSFYNNEISEKSEIFDDQFSVERPDGSNFTLKIRSTKLEDSAMYFCASRTDLSGYTFGSGTRLTVV.

The rearrangement uses TRBV11-2 and TRBJ2-2; 9 bases align to TRBD1. The CDR3 sequence is 15 residues long. V was pared by 1 base and J by 3 bases, with 0 bases of the junction left unmatched. Germline loops: CDR1 SGHAT, CDR2 FQNNGV. The CDR3 loop reads CASSLGQGDTGELFF. CDR3 in DNA: TGTGCCAGCAGCTTAGGACAGGGGGACACCGGGGAGCTGTTTTTT.

The chain employs TRBV19 and TRBJ1-2, with TRBD1 matching 9 bases. J gave up 1 base and V 3 bases, and 3 bases lay outside the gene matches. There are 15 residues in the CDR3. CDR1 is LNHDA and CDR2 is SQIVND in the germline V gene (reference sequence). The CDR3 DNA sequence: TGTGCCAGTAGTATGGGGACAGGGAATAACTATGGCTACACCTTC. This encodes CASSMGTGNNYGYTF.

The CDR3 protein is CASSKNRGTGELFF. The DNA of the CDR3 is TGTGCCAGTAGTAAAAACAGAGGGACCGGGGAGCTGTTTTTT. V gene TRBV19 combines with J gene TRBJ2-2, with a tentative D call TRBD2 (5 bases). The V gene's germline CDR1 is LNHDA and CDR2 SQIVND (reference sequence). V shed 4 bases and J shed 5 bases, with 11 bases lying between them. CDR3 length: 14 residues.

This clone was seen once. The chain joins TRBV6-5 to TRBJ2-3; D uncertain. V lost 5 bases to trimming and J lost 1 base, with 4 bases between them. The CDR3 consists of 12 residues. The germline gives CDR1 MNHEY, CDR2 SVGAGI. The DNA of the CDR3 is TGTGCCAGCAGTCTACGCACAGATACGCAGTATTTT. Amino acid sequence: CASSLRTDTQYF.

This chain uses TRBV27 with TRBJ2-7; 10 nucleotides line up with TRBD2. The CDR3 contains 15 residues. The ends lost 2 bases at V and 4 bases at J; junction bases unmatched: 5. The germline V gene encodes CDR1 MNHEY and CDR2 SMNVEV (reference sequence). The CDR3 DNA reads as TGTGCCAGCAGTTTAAAAAGCGGGGGGGCTTACGAGCAGTACTTC. This codes for CASSLKSGGAYEQYF.

J is TRBJ2-1 and V is TRBV21-1; the DNA was not used to check the table's D call, TRBD2. TRBV21-1 is assigned pseudogene status. CDR3 size: 17 residues. CDR3 sequence (DNA): TGTGCCAGCAGTGGGACTAGCGGGGTTCACTCCTACAATGAGCAGTTCTTC. It specifies CASSGTSGVHSYNEQFF.

This chain uses TRBV6-5 with TRBJ2-3; 8 bases agree with TRBD2. This CDR3 spans 14 amino acids. Trimming removed 8 bases from V and 2 bases from J; junction bases left unmatched: 6. CDR1 MNHEY and CDR2 SVGAGI come from the germline V gene. The CDR3 DNA sequence: TGTGCCAGCCACTACGGGGGGGCCACAGATACGCAGTATTTT. Encoded protein: CASHYGGATDTQYF.

This sequence joins TRBV7-2 and TRBJ1-6, with 7 bases identical to TRBD1. This CDR3 region has 16 residues. V lost 7 bases to trimming and J lost 7 bases; unmatched junction nucleotides: 13. CDR1 is SGHTA, CDR2 FQGNSA, per germline. The CDR3 DNA sequence: TGTGCCAGCACCGTAGGGGGCAGGGAGGTAAATTCACCCCTCCACTTT. Encoded protein: CASTVGGREVNSPLHF.

This clone has just one count. The chain has TRBV7-8 and TRBJ2-1; TRBD2 might be the D (7 bases). CDR3 length: 16 residues. V was cut by 5 bases and J by 8 bases, with 22 bases left in between. Germline loops: CDR1 SGHVS, CDR2 FQNEAQ. The CDR3 region is CASSRDGGGRLYEQFF. The CDR3 DNA reads as TGTGCCAGCAGCCGAGATGGCGGGGGCCGTCTATATGAGCAGTTCTTC.